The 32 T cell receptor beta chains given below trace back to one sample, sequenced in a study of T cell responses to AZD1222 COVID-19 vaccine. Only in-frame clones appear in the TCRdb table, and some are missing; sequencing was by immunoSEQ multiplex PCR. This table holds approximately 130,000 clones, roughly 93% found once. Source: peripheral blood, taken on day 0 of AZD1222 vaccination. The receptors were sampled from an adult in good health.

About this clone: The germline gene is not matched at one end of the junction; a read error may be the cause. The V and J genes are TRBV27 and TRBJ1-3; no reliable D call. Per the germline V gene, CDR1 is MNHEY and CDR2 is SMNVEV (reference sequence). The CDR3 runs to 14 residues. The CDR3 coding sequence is TGTGCCAGCAGTTTATCGAGTGTCGGAAATACCATATATTTT. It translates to CASSLSSVGNTIYF.

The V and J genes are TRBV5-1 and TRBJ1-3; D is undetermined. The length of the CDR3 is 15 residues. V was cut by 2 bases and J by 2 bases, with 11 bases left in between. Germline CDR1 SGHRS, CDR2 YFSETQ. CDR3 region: CASSLLGSPGNTIYF. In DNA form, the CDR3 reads TGCGCCAGCAGCTTATTAGGTTCTCCTGGAAACACCATATATTTT.

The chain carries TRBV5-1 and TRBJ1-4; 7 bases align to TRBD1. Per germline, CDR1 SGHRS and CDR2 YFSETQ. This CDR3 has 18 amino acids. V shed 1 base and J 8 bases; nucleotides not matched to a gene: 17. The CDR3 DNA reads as TGCGCCAGCAGCTTGCAAGGGGGCGTCTCCCCTGGGTGGGAAAAACTGTTTTTT. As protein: CASSLQGGVSPGWEKLFF.

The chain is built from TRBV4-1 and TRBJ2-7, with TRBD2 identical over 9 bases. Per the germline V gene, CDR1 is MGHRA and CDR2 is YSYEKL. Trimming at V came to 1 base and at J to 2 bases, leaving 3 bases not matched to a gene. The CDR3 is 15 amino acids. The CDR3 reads CASSQGASGAYEQYF. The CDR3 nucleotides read TGCGCCAGCAGCCAAGGGGCTAGCGGGGCCTACGAGCAGTACTTC.

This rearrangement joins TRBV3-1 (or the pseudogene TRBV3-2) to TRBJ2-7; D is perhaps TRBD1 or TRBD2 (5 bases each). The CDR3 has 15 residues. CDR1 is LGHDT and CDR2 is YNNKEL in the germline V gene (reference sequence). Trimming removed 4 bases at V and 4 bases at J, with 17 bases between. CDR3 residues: CASSLGPPRGYEQYF. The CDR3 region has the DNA TGTGCCAGCAGCCTAGGACCGCCGAGGGGATACGAGCAGTACTTC.

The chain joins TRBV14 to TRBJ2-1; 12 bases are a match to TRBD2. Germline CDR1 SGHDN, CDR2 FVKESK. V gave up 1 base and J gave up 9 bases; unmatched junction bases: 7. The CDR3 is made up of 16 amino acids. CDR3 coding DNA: TGTGCCAGCAGCCAAGCCAGACTAGCGGGAGCGATTGAGCAGTTCTTC. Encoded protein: CASSQARLAGAIEQFF.

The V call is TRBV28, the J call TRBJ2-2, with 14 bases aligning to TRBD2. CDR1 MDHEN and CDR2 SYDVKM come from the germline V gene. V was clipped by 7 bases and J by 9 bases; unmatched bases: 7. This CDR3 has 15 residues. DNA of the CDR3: TGTGCCAGCACCTCTTGGACTAGCGGGAGGTGGGAGCTGTTTTTT. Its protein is CASTSWTSGRWELFF.

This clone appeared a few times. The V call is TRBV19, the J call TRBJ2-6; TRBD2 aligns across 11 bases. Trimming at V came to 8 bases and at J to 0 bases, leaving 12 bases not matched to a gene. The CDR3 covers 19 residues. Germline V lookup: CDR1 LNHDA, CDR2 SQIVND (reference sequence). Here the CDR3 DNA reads TGTGCCAGTCTCCCTCCCGGGACTAGCGGAATCTCTGGGGCCAACGTCCTGACTTTC. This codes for CASLPPGTSGISGANVLTF.

DNA for the CDR3: TGTGCCAGCAGTGCCCGAACCCTACTAGCGGGTAACACAGATACGCAGTATTTT. Encoded protein: CASSARTLLAGNTDTQYF. The chain couples TRBV6-1 to TRBJ2-3, with 9 nucleotides matching TRBD2. With 4 bases clipped from V and 2 bases from J, the junction kept 13 bases outside the gene matches. This CDR3 is 18 amino acids long. Germline V gives CDR1 MNHNS, CDR2 SASEGT.

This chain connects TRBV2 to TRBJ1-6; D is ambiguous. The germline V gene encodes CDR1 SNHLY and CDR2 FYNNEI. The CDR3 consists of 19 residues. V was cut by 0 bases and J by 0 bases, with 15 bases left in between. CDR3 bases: TGTGCCAGCAGTGAAGCGGCAGCACCCACGGGCTCCTATAATTCACCCCTCCACTTT. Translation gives CASSEAAAPTGSYNSPLHF.

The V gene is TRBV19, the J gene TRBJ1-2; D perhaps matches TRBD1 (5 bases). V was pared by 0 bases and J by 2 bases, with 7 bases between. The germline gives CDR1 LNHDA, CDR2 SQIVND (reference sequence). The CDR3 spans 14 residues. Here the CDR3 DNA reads TGTGCCAGTAGTATAGACGACAGCAACTATGGCTACACCTTC. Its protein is CASSIDDSNYGYTF.

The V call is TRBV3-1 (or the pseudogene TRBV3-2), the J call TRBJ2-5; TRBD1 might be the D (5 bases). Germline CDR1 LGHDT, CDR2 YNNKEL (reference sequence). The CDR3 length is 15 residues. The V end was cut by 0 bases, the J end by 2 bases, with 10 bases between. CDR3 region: CASSQDRAGQETQYF. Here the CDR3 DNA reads TGTGCCAGCAGCCAAGATCGGGCAGGGCAAGAGACCCAGTACTTC.

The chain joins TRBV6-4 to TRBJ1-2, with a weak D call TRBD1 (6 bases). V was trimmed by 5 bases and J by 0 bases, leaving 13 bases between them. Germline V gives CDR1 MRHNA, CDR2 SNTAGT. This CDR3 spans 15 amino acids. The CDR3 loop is CASSLDSFSNYGYTF. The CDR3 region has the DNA TGTGCCAGCAGTTTGGACAGTTTTTCTAACTATGGCTACACCTTC.

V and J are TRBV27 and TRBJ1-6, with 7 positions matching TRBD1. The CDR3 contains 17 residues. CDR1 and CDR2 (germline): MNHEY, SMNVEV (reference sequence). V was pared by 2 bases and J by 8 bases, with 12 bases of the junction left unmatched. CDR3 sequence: CASSLVSRPGGDSPLHF. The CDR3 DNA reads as TGTGCCAGCAGTTTAGTCTCTCGGCCAGGGGGTGATTCACCCCTCCACTTT.

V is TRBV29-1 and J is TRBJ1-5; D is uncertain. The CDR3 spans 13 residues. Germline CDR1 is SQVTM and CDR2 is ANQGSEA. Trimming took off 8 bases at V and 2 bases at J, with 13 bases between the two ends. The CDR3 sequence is CSTGGAGNQPQHF. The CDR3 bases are TGCAGCACGGGCGGTGCAGGCAATCAGCCCCAGCATTTT.

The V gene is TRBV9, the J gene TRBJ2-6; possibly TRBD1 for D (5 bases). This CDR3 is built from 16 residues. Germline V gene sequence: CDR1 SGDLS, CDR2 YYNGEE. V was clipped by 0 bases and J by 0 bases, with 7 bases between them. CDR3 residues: CASSVEGFSGANVLTF. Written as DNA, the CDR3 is TGTGCCAGCAGCGTAGAGGGGTTCTCTGGGGCCAACGTCCTGACTTTC.

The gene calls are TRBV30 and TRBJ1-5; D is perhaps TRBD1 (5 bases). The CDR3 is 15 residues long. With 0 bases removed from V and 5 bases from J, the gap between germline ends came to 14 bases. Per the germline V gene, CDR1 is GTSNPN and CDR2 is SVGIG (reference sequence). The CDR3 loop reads CAWSVGVSDDQPQHF. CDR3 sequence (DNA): TGTGCCTGGAGTGTAGGGGTCTCGGACGATCAGCCCCAGCATTTT.

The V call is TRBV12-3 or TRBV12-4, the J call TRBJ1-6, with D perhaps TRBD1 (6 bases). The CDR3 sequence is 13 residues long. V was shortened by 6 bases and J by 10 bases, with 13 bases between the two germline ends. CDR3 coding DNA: TGTGCCAGCAGAGGGGGGGCCCAGTCACCCCTCCACTTT. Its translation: CASRGGAQSPLHF.

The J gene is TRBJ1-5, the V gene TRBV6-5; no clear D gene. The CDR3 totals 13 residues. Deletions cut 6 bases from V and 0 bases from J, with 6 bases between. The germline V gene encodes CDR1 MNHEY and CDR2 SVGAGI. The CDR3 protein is CASSPYSNQPQHF. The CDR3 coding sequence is TGTGCCAGCAGCCCGTATAGCAATCAGCCCCAGCATTTT.

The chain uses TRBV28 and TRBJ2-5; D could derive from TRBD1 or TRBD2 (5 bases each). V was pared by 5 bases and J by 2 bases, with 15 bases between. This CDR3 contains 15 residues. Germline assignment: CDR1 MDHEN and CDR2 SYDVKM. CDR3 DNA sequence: TGTGCCAGCAGTCCCCGGGGCAGAGGTCAAGAGACCCAGTACTTC. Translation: CASSPRGRGQETQYF.

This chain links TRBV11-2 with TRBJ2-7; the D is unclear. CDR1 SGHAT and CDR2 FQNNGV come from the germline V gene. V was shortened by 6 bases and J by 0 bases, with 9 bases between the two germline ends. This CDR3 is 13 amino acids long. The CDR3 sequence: CASSVGTSYEQYF. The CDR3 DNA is TGTGCCAGCAGTGTCGGTACCTCCTACGAGCAGTACTTC.

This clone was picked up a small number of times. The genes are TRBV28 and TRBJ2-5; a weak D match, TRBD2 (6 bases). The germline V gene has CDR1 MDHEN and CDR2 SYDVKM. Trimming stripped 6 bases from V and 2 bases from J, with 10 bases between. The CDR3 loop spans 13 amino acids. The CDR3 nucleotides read TGTGCCAGCAGCGTCGGGAGTCAAGAGACCCAGTACTTC. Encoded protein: CASSVGSQETQYF.

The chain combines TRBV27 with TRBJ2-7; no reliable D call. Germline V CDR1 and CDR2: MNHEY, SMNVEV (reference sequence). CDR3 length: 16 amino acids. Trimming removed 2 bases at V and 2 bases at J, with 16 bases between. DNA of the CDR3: TGTGCCAGCAGTTTAAGGTGGACCGTCCCAACCTACGAGCAGTACTTC. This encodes CASSLRWTVPTYEQYF.

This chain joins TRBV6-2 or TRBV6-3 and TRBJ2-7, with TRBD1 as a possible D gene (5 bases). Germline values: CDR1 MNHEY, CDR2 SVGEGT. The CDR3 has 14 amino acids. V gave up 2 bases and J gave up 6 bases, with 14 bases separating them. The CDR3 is CASSYPTDSSEQYF. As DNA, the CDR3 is TGTGCCAGCAGTTACCCGACCGACAGTTCCGAGCAGTACTTC.

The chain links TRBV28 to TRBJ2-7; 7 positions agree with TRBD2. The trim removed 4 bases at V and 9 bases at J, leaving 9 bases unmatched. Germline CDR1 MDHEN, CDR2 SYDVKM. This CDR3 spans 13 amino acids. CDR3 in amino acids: CASSSSRPGGQYF. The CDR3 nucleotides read TGTGCCAGCAGTTCTTCTAGACCGGGAGGGCAGTACTTC.

The CDR3 reads CASSQVFQGARTEAFF. The CDR3 nucleotides are TGTGCCAGCAGCCAAGTTTTTCAGGGGGCGCGAACTGAAGCTTTCTTT. The chain joins TRBV4-2 to TRBJ1-1, with TRBD1 identical over 8 bases. This CDR3 contains 16 residues. After removal of 1 base from V and 5 bases from J, the junction contained 9 bases not matched to a gene. In germline, CDR1 is LGHNA, CDR2 YNFKEQ.

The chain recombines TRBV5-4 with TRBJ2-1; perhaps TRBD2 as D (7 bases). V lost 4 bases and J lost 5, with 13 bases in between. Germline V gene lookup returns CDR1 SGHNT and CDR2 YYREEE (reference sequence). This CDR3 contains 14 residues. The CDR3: CASSLRGDNNEQFF. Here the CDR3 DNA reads TGTGCCAGCAGCCTACGGGGGGACAACAATGAGCAGTTCTTC.

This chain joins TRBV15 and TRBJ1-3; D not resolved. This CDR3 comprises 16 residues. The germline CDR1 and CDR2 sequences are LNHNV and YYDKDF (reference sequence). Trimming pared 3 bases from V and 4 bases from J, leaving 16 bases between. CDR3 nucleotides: TGTGCCACCAGCAGTGACCCCCCCAGTGCCGGAAACACCATATATTTT. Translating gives CATSSDPPSAGNTIYF.

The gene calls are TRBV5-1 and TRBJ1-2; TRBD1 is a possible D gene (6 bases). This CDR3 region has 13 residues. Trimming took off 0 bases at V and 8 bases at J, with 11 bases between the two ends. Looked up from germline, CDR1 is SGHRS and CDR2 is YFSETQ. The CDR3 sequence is CASSLDRVSGYTF. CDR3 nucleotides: TGCGCCAGCAGCTTGGACAGGGTGAGCGGCTACACCTTC.

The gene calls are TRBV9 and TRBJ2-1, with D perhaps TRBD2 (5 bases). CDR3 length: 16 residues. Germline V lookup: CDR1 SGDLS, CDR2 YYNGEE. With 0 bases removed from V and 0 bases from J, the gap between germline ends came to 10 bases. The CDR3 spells CASSVDKRSSYNEQFF. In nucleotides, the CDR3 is TGTGCCAGCAGCGTAGATAAGCGGAGCTCCTACAATGAGCAGTTCTTC.

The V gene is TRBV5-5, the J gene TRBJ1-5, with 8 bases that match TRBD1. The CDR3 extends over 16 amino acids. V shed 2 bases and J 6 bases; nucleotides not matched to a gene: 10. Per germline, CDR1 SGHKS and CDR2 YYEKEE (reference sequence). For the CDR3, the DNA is TGTGCCAGCAGCTTTGGGGCGGGCAGGGGGCCTCAGCCCCAGCATTTT. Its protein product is CASSFGAGRGPQPQHF.

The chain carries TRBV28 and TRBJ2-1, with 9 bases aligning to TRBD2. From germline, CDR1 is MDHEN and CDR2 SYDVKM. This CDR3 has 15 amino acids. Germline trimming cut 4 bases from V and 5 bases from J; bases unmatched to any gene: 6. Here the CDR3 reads CASSSTGTSHNEQFF. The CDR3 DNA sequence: TGTGCCAGCAGTTCGACCGGGACTAGCCACAATGAGCAGTTCTTC.